The 28 T cell receptor beta chains below all came from one sample that was sequenced in a study of TIL therapy for anti-PD-1-resistant metastatic lung cancer. Time point noted: pre-treatment sample, taken before nivolumab and TIL therapy. Sequencing used immunoSEQ v3. This table comes from immunoSEQ multiplex PCR, and its TCRdb copy is limited to in-frame clones, with some not included. The profile covers 21,000 or so clones, with more than 60% appearing a single time and roughly 7.3% taken by the ten largest. Here the sequenced sample was blood, taken at baseline. These receptors all come from a person between 25 and 80 years old with non-small cell lung cancer.

The chain recombines TRBV29-1 with TRBJ1-1, with 9 bases identical to TRBD1. CDR3 length: 13 residues. V shed 4 bases and J 0 bases; nucleotides not matched to a gene: 0. Looked up from germline, CDR1 is SQVTM and CDR2 is ANQGSEA. The DNA for the CDR3 is TGCAGCGTTGGGACAGGGGTGAACACTGAAGCTTTCTTT. It codes for CSVGTGVNTEAFF.

The rearrangement uses TRBV6-1 and TRBJ2-7, with TRBD1 matching over 10 bases. The CDR3 runs 14 residues. Germline V gene lookup returns CDR1 MNHNS and CDR2 SASEGT. J gave up 4 bases and V 7 bases, and 7 bases lay outside the gene matches. CDR3: CASTTGDRGYEQYF. The CDR3 DNA reads as TGTGCCAGCACTACCGGGGACAGGGGTTACGAGCAGTACTTC.

The chain carries TRBV7-2 and TRBJ1-2; possible D gene TRBD1, 5 bases. The V and J ends lost 0 bases and 14 bases respectively, with 16 bases between them. CDR1 and CDR2 from the germline V gene are SGHTA and FQGNSA. The length of the CDR3 is 13 residues. The CDR3 coding sequence is TGTGCCAGCAGCTTAGCGCCGACGGGGGTGAAAACCTTC. It is translated as CASSLAPTGVKTF.

The J gene is TRBJ1-5, the V gene TRBV28; TRBD1 agrees at 7 bases. Germline V gene data show CDR1 as MDHEN and CDR2 as SYDVKM. This CDR3 has 15 amino acids. V lost 6 bases to trimming and J lost 7 bases; unmatched junction nucleotides: 12. CDR3 DNA sequence: TGTGCCAGCAGCCACCGACAGGGAGGGAGGCAGCCCCAGCATTTT. This codes for CASSHRQGGRQPQHF.

The gene calls are TRBV2 and TRBJ2-5; 10 nucleotides agree with TRBD2. V shed 4 bases and J 5 bases; nucleotides not matched to a gene: 4. The germline V gene has CDR1 SNHLY and CDR2 FYNNEI. This CDR3 region has 14 residues. The CDR3 DNA follows: TGTGCCAGCAGTGTGACTAGCGGGCGGGAGACCCAGTACTTC. Protein sequence: CASSVTSGRETQYF.

The CDR3 protein is CASSLDGGRSYEQYF. The CDR3 DNA reads TGTGCCAGCAGCTTAGACGGAGGACGTTCCTACGAGCAGTACTTC. J is TRBJ2-7 and V is TRBV7-3, with D maybe TRBD2 (5 bases). Germline CDR1 SGHTA, CDR2 FQGTGA. Deletions cut 2 bases from V and 1 base from J, with 12 bases between. The length of the CDR3 is 15 residues.

The chain carries TRBV2 and TRBJ1-4, with D perhaps matching TRBD1 (5 bases). Per the germline V gene, CDR1 is SNHLY and CDR2 is FYNNEI. The CDR3 contains 16 residues. Trimming shortened V by 7 bases and J by 0 bases, and 15 bases separated the two germline ends. The CDR3 DNA sequence: TGTGCCAGCACCCCGACAGCTTTTGCAACTAATGAAAAACTGTTTTTT. It specifies CASTPTAFATNEKLFF.

This clone has only one observation. The CDR3 bases are TGTGCCAGTACCCTATTAGGAGGGGGCCAGGGTATGAGCAATCAGCCCCAGCATTTT. Encoded protein: CASTLLGGGQGMSNQPQHF. The J gene is TRBJ1-5, the V gene TRBV19; 7 bases align to TRBD1. J gave up 1 base and V 7 bases, and 19 bases lay outside the gene matches. Germline V CDR1 and CDR2: LNHDA, SQIVND (reference sequence). The CDR3 length is 19 residues.

The chain is built from TRBV10-3 and TRBJ1-4; the D gene is possibly TRBD1 (5 bases). CDR1 and CDR2 from the germline V gene are ENHRY and SYGVKD. V lost 2 bases and J 3 bases, leaving 10 bases between the germline ends. The CDR3 runs 15 residues. CDR3 protein: CAISEQGRANEKLFF. In nucleotides, the CDR3 is TGTGCCATCAGTGAGCAGGGCCGAGCTAATGAAAAACTGTTTTTT.

The J gene is TRBJ2-5, the V gene TRBV6-5, with 7 bases fitting TRBD2. V dropped 7 bases and J dropped 5; count of bases not matched to a gene: 1. Germline CDR1 reads MNHEY; CDR2 reads SVGAGI. The CDR3 is made up of 11 amino acids. CDR3: CASMGGETQYF. As DNA, the CDR3 is TGTGCCAGCATGGGGGGGGAGACCCAGTACTTC.

The chain links TRBV29-1 to TRBJ1-5; no reliable D call. V was trimmed by 4 bases and J by 6 bases, leaving 10 bases between them. The CDR3 loop spans 12 amino acids. CDR1 SQVTM and CDR2 ANQGSEA come from the germline V gene. CDR3 sequence: CSVVDPGQPQHF. The CDR3 region has the DNA TGCAGCGTTGTTGATCCGGGTCAGCCCCAGCATTTT.

The J gene is TRBJ2-7, the V gene TRBV10-2; D gene ambiguous. This CDR3 comprises 12 residues. Germline loops: CDR1 WSHSY, CDR2 SAAADI. The ends were cut back, 6 bases at V and 6 bases at J, with 12 bases in the middle. CDR3 coding DNA: TGCGCCAGCAGGCCCTCGGTTGGCGAGCAGTACTTC. Protein: CASRPSVGEQYF.

This clone was seen only once. The J gene is TRBJ2-1, the V gene TRBV5-5; D might be TRBD2 (5 bases). The germline CDR1 and CDR2 sequences are SGHKS and YYEKEE (reference sequence). Trimming removed 2 bases at V and 0 bases at J, with 9 bases between. This CDR3 contains 15 residues. The CDR3 protein is CASSFEGLSYNEQFF. Here the CDR3 DNA reads TGTGCCAGCAGCTTCGAGGGTCTCTCCTACAATGAGCAGTTCTTC.

V and J are TRBV4-1 and TRBJ2-1; tentatively, D is TRBD1 (6 bases). Trimming left V 5 bases short and J 5 bases short, with 13 bases between. Germline V gene sequence: CDR1 MGHRA, CDR2 YSYEKL. The CDR3 extends over 14 amino acids. The CDR3: CASSAPGGHNEQFF. The CDR3 DNA is TGCGCCAGCAGCGCCCCTGGGGGCCACAATGAGCAGTTCTTC.

The V gene is TRBV10-2, the J gene TRBJ2-1, with 8 bases lining up with TRBD2. The CDR3 has 13 residues. Trimming removed 5 bases from V and 4 bases from J; junction bases left unmatched: 1. Looked up from germline, CDR1 is WSHSY and CDR2 is SAAADI. This CDR3 reads CASSPGGYNEQFF. The CDR3, as DNA: TGCGCCAGCAGTCCGGGGGGGTACAATGAGCAGTTCTTC.

This chain links TRBV28 with TRBJ2-7, with D possibly being TRBD2 (5 bases). This CDR3 spans 12 amino acids. Germline CDR1 is MDHEN and CDR2 is SYDVKM. The germline V and J ends were trimmed by 7 bases and 5 bases, with 12 bases remaining between them. CDR3 in DNA: TGTGCCAGCACGGGCCCCGGGGACGAGCAGTACTTC. It yields the protein CASTGPGDEQYF.

This chain connects TRBV5-1 to TRBJ2-7; no definite D call. Germline loops: CDR1 SGHRS, CDR2 YFSETQ. V lost 4 bases, J lost 5 bases, and 7 bases lay in between. The CDR3 sequence is 11 residues long. CDR3 sequence reads: CASSQMDEQYF. Here the CDR3 DNA reads TGCGCCAGCAGCCAAATGGACGAGCAGTACTTC. Full variable domain (remainder filled in from reference TRBV5-1 and TRBJ2-7): KAGVTQTPRYLIKTRGQQVTLSCSPISGHRSVSWYQQTPGQGLQFLFEYFSETQRNKGNFPGRFSGRQFSNSRSEMNVSTLELGDSALYLCASSQMDEQYFGPGTRLTVT.

In this sample, this clone turned up a few times. This chain links TRBV18 with TRBJ2-1; 9 bases match TRBD2. Germline CDR1 is KGHSH and CDR2 is LQKENI. Trimming removed 3 bases from V and 12 bases from J; junction bases left unmatched: 6. The CDR3 totals 13 residues. CDR3 DNA: TGTGCCAGCTCACCGCGGGGGGGGCGCGGGCAGTTCTTC. This encodes CASSPRGGRGQFF.

In this sample, this clone turned up once. As DNA, the CDR3 is TGTGCCAGCTCACCACCGATAACTCGGACTAGCGGGGGGAACAGCTCCTACAATGAGCAGTTCTTC. Its protein is CASSPPITRTSGGNSSYNEQFF. The chain links TRBV18 to TRBJ2-1; 14 positions match TRBD2. Germline CDR1 is KGHSH and CDR2 is LQKENI. CDR3 length equals 22 residues. V was pared by 0 bases and J by 0 bases, with 13 bases of the junction left unmatched.

The chain has TRBV19 and TRBJ1-1; D is undetermined. The CDR3 totals 18 residues. Trimming pared 4 bases from V and 0 bases from J, leaving 21 bases between. Germline loops: CDR1 LNHDA, CDR2 SQIVND (reference sequence). The CDR3 nucleotides are TGTGCCAGTAGTAGAAGTACCCACTTTCAGCCATTGAACACTGAAGCTTTCTTT. It translates to CASSRSTHFQPLNTEAFF.

V is TRBV28 and J is TRBJ1-3; possibly TRBD1 for D (5 bases). The CDR3 contains 15 residues. Trimming took off 7 bases at V and 1 base at J, with 14 bases between the two ends. CDR1 is MDHEN and CDR2 is SYDVKM in the germline V gene. CDR3 protein: CASTSGGGSGNTIYF. The CDR3 nucleotides are TGTGCCAGCACCTCTGGGGGGGGGTCTGGAAACACCATATATTTT.

The chain uses TRBV19 and TRBJ1-1, with a possible D match to TRBD1 (5 bases). The V end was cut by 3 bases, the J end by 1 base, with 15 bases between. CDR1 and CDR2 (germline): LNHDA, SQIVND (reference sequence). CDR3 size: 16 residues. The CDR3 protein is CASSITGGGANTEAFF. Here the CDR3 DNA reads TGTGCCAGTAGTATCACAGGAGGAGGGGCGAACACTGAAGCTTTCTTT.

The J gene is TRBJ2-5, the V gene TRBV5-4; D possibly uses TRBD1 or TRBD2 (6 bases each). Between the trimmed V and J ends, which lost 5 bases and 5 bases, there was a span of 13 bases. This CDR3 has 13 residues. CDR1 SGHNT and CDR2 YYREEE come from the germline V gene (reference sequence). CDR3 DNA sequence: TGTGCCAGCAGGACTCTAGGGGGGGAGACCCAGTACTTC. This codes for CASRTLGGETQYF.

The chain is built from TRBV27 and TRBJ1-5, with 7 bases lining up with TRBD1. Germline V CDR1 and CDR2: MNHEY, SMNVEV (reference sequence). The CDR3 is 15 residues long. V lost 7 bases to trimming and J lost 5 bases; unmatched junction nucleotides: 11. CDR3: CASKPGQFGHQPQHF. DNA of the CDR3: TGTGCCAGCAAACCGGGACAGTTTGGGCATCAGCCCCAGCATTTT.

The V gene is TRBV4-3, the J gene TRBJ2-7; TRBD2 matches at 9 bases. With V trimmed by 1 base and J by 3 bases, 7 bases remained unmatched. The CDR3 extends over 16 amino acids. CDR1 is LGHNA and CDR2 is YSLEER in the germline V gene. The CDR3 coding sequence is TGCGCCAGCAGCCAAGCCCGACTAGCGGTCTACTACGAGCAGTACTTC. Protein: CASSQARLAVYYEQYF.

The rearrangement joins TRBV7-8 to TRBJ1-1; 7 bases align to TRBD1. The germline CDR1 and CDR2 sequences are SGHVS and FQNEAQ. J gave up 1 base and V 3 bases, and 8 bases lay outside the gene matches. This CDR3 region has 16 residues. The CDR3: CASSFTFRTGNTEAFF. The CDR3 DNA reads as TGTGCCAGCAGCTTTACTTTCCGGACAGGGAACACTGAAGCTTTCTTT.

CDR3 residues: CASSAGAIEKLFF. CDR3 bases: TGTGCCAGCAGCGCAGGGGCTATTGAAAAACTGTTTTTT. This chain links TRBV2 with TRBJ1-4; TRBD1 is a possible D gene (6 bases). The CDR3 sequence is 13 residues long. From germline, CDR1 is SNHLY and CDR2 FYNNEI. V was cut by 6 bases and J by 7 bases, with 12 bases left in between.

This chain connects TRBV6-5 to TRBJ1-3; D remains ambiguous. Trimming left V 0 bases short and J 4 bases short, with 4 bases between. The CDR3 is made up of 13 amino acids. Germline loops: CDR1 MNHEY, CDR2 SVGAGI. Here the CDR3 reads CASSYSSGNTIYF. The CDR3 DNA reads as TGTGCCAGCAGTTACTCGAGCGGAAACACCATATATTTT.